This TCR beta chain was sequenced for a study of blood T cell repertoires in COVID-19. Whole-study context: Specimens from acute and convalescent COVID-19 originated in the United States, Italy and Spain.

Per the original methods: Amplifying reference gene primers gave estimates of nucleated cell counts. Only in-frame clones appear in the TCRdb table, and some are missing; sequencing was by immunoSEQ multiplex PCR. V and J calls and clone size are copied from that table; D and trimming were computed from the DNA. The sample records around 300,000 clones, about 90% being singletons. The V end lost 3 bases, the J end lost 2 bases, and 34 bases lay between the germline ends. Germline V gene sequence: CDR1 LNHDA, CDR2 SQIVND (reference sequence). The CDR3 is 22 residues long. Sequencing was carried out using peripheral blood. The TCR comes from a woman aged 40 to 49 with acute or convalescent COVID-19. The J gene is TRBJ2-5, the V gene TRBV19; D is possibly TRBD1 (5 bases). The CDR3 spells CASSIYRPTSHDLDRKQETQYF. In DNA form, the CDR3 reads TGTGCCAGTAGTATCTATAGACCCACCTCGCACGACTTAGACAGAAAACAAGAGACCCAGTACTTC.